This T cell receptor (beta chain) appears in the sequencing data of a study of blood T cell repertoires in COVID-19. As for the study in general: Acute and convalescent COVID-19 specimens originated in the United States, Italy and Spain. PBMCs, B-cell-depleted T cells, or T cells provided the cDNA or gDNA that made up the material.

In the source study's methods: Amplification of reference gene primers was used by the study to estimate nucleated cell counts. Profiling relied on immunoSEQ multiplex PCR, and the TCRdb table lists in-frame clones only, not all of them. V, J and clone size derive from that table, while D and trimming were established from the DNA sequence. The sample holds about 220,000 clones, roughly 90% seen once. The CDR3 totals 14 residues. Trimming pared 1 base from V and 1 base from J, leaving 9 bases between. CDR1 is GTSNPN, CDR2 SVGIG, per germline (reference sequence). V is TRBV30 and J is TRBJ2-3, with TRBD1 as a possible D gene (5 bases). This sequence originates from a man aged 35-49 years with active or convalescent COVID-19. Specimen: peripheral blood. Here the CDR3 reads CAWSGGQGTDTQYF. For the CDR3, the DNA is TGTGCCTGGAGTGGCGGACAAGGCACAGATACGCAGTATTTT. Complete variable domain (other parts from reference TRBV30 and TRBJ2-3): SQTIHQWPATLVQPVGSPLSLECTVEGTSNPNLYWYRQAAGRGLQLLFYSVGIGQISSEVPQNLSASRPQDRQFILSSKKLLLSDSGFYLCAWSGGQGTDTQYFGPGTRLTVL.